This T cell receptor beta chain was recorded in a study of T cell changes during pregnancy in multiple sclerosis. Sequencing used immunoSEQ multiplex PCR; TCRdb keeps in-frame clones, though not all of them. The data hold about 40,000 clones, with about 90% observed a single time. Between the trimmed V and J ends, which lost 3 bases and 8 bases, there was a span of 8 bases. This CDR3 is 12 amino acids long. Germline loops: CDR1 SNHLY, CDR2 FYNNEI. The receptor's source is a female donor with multiple sclerosis, enrolled in a pregnancy study. This material consisted of CD4+ T cells from peripheral blood mononuclear cells, taken before pregnancy. V is TRBV2 and J is TRBJ2-1; weak D call: TRBD2 (5 bases). The CDR3 DNA reads as TGTGCCAGCAGTGACGCAGCGGATGAGCAGTTCTTC. This codes for CASSDAADEQFF.